Each of the 8 T cell receptor beta chains below was sequenced from the same sample in a study of blood T cell repertoires in COVID-19 (dated by TCRdb to 2018 to 2020). Receptor libraries were prepared by the immunoSEQ multiplex PCR assay. In TCRdb, the immuneACCESS table is reduced to in-frame sequences with V and J assigned. These tables do not hold every clone; where another copy was compared, an unresolved V gene accounts for under half, and the others remain unexplained. The table for this sample lists 150,000 or so clones; 85% to 90% of them were counted only once. The ten biggest clones cover roughly 2.9% of the sample. Material: peripheral blood. The receptors stem from a man in his 60s with active or convalescent COVID-19.

CDR3 residues: CASTKEDRGPYGYTF. The CDR3 DNA follows: TGTGCCAGCACTAAAGAAGACAGGGGACCCTATGGCTACACCTTC. The chain uses TRBV2 and TRBJ1-2, with 8 positions matching TRBD1. J was trimmed by 4 bases and V by 7 bases; bases with no gene match: 11. Germline V gene sequence: CDR1 SNHLY, CDR2 FYNNEI. The CDR3 loop spans 15 amino acids.

This chain links TRBV10-3 with TRBJ2-2; TRBD1 matches at 7 bases. CDR1 ENHRY and CDR2 SYGVKD come from the germline V gene. CDR3 length: 15 residues. V lost 6 bases, J lost 5 bases, and 9 bases stayed unmatched. The CDR3 DNA is TGTGCCATCAGGAAGACAGGGCTGGGAACCGGGGAGCTGTTTTTT. It yields the protein CAIRKTGLGTGELFF.

The count of this clone is one. V is TRBV7-9 and J is TRBJ1-2; 7 positions agree with TRBD1. V shed 8 bases, J shed 6 bases, and the junction held 3 bases outside the gene matches. The CDR3 is 11 amino acids. Germline CDR1 reads SEHNR; CDR2 reads FQNEAQ (reference sequence). This CDR3 reads CASRQGDGYTF. The CDR3 DNA reads TGTGCCAGCCGACAGGGAGATGGCTACACCTTC.

V gene TRBV5-6 combines with J gene TRBJ1-3, with TRBD1 matching over 8 bases. J gave up 3 bases and V 4 bases, and 12 bases lay outside the gene matches. From germline, CDR1 is SGHDT and CDR2 YYEEEE. CDR3 length: 17 amino acids. The DNA of the CDR3 is TGTGCCAGCAGCGTGGCAGGAGCAGGGGGCGGTGGAAACACCATATATTTT. This codes for CASSVAGAGGGGNTIYF.

The chain uses TRBV3-1 (or the pseudogene TRBV3-2) and TRBJ1-5, with 7 bases fitting TRBD1. Per germline, CDR1 LGHDT and CDR2 YNNKEL (reference sequence). J was trimmed by 5 bases and V by 0 bases; bases with no gene match: 7. This CDR3 is 16 amino acids long. The chain's CDR3 is CASSQDGQGVDQPQHF. The CDR3 DNA is TGTGCCAGCAGCCAAGATGGGCAGGGGGTAGATCAGCCCCAGCATTTT.

J is TRBJ2-2 and V is TRBV30, with TRBD1 identical over 7 bases. V trimming: 4 bases; J trimming: 8 bases; junction bases outside the gene matches: 7. Germline values: CDR1 GTSNPN, CDR2 SVGIG (reference sequence). CDR3 size: 13 residues. Here the CDR3 reads CAWNRQGWGELFF. CDR3 nucleotide sequence: TGTGCCTGGAATCGACAGGGATGGGGGGAGCTGTTTTTT.

V and J are TRBV5-4 and TRBJ2-1; a weak D match, TRBD1 (6 bases). Looked up from germline, CDR1 is SGHNT and CDR2 is YYREEE (reference sequence). Trimming left V 6 bases short and J 1 base short, with 8 bases between. The CDR3 totals 13 residues. The CDR3 sequence is CASTQGSYNEQFF. CDR3 sequence (DNA): TGTGCCAGCACCCAGGGGTCCTACAATGAGCAGTTCTTC.

This chain links TRBV6-5 with TRBJ2-7; tentatively, D is TRBD1 (5 bases). The CDR3 is 13 amino acids. Per germline, CDR1 MNHEY and CDR2 SVGAGI. V gave up 4 bases and J gave up 4 bases, with 11 bases separating them. Here the CDR3 DNA reads TGTGCCAGCAGTTTGTCCCGACAGTACGAGCAGTACTTC. Translated, it gives CASSLSRQYEQYF.